The rows below give T cell receptor beta chains drawn from one sample of a study of T-cell reconstitution after alpha-beta-depleted transplantation in children. TCRdb independently ran MiXCR on the PCR reads; one entry per CDR3 protein. This sample has a few hundred thousand distinct CDR3 sequences, with about 17% found just once. Specimen: PBMCs from the stem cell graft donor, collected from the stem cell graft. These receptors were obtained from a human donor who donated a stem cell graft to a child with acute lymphoblastic leukemia. Both conserved end residues are part of each CDR3. The order of the fields is V gene, clone size, J gene, D gene, CDR3 protein. D genes are given only for firm matches. Rows give clone size only sometimes, using once, few, many, or a class for an expanded clone.

v_gene: TRBV5-8; abundance: few; j_gene: TRBJ1-1; d_gene: NA; CDR3aa: CASSRPSGDTEAFF
v_gene: TRBV6-1; abundance: few; j_gene: TRBJ1-1; d_gene: NA; CDR3aa: CASSEANTEAFF
v_gene: TRBV20-1; abundance: few; j_gene: TRBJ1-1; d_gene: NA; CDR3aa: CSAGDNMNTEAFF
v_gene: TRBV12-3/TRBV12-4; abundance: NA; j_gene: TRBJ2-7; d_gene: NA; CDR3aa: CASSLQGTFYEQYF
v_gene: TRBV12-3/TRBV12-4; abundance: few; j_gene: TRBJ1-5; d_gene: NA; CDR3aa: CASSPNGSNQPQHF
v_gene: TRBV12-3/TRBV12-4; abundance: many; j_gene: TRBJ1-1; d_gene: TRBD1; CDR3aa: CASSPHRGVTEAFF
v_gene: TRBV11-1; abundance: NA; j_gene: TRBJ1-3; d_gene: TRBD1; CDR3aa: CASSQDRAYPRTIYF
v_gene: TRBV2; abundance: NA; j_gene: TRBJ2-1; d_gene: TRBD2; CDR3aa: CATENLAGGWQFF
v_gene: TRBV14; abundance: NA; j_gene: TRBJ2-3; d_gene: NA; CDR3aa: CASQDSAVRTDTQYF
v_gene: TRBV7-7; abundance: NA; j_gene: TRBJ1-3; d_gene: NA; CDR3aa: CASSADNSGNTIYF
v_gene: TRBV4-1; abundance: few; j_gene: TRBJ2-7; d_gene: NA; CDR3aa: CASSQEDVRLYEQYF
v_gene: TRBV20-1; abundance: many; j_gene: TRBJ2-1; d_gene: TRBD2; CDR3aa: CSARALARELNEQFF
v_gene: TRBV9; abundance: few; j_gene: TRBJ2-1; d_gene: TRBD1; CDR3aa: CASSVVGTVIHEQFF
v_gene: TRBV20-1; abundance: NA; j_gene: TRBJ2-7; d_gene: NA; CDR3aa: CSARGGLSYEQYF
v_gene: TRBV9; abundance: NA; j_gene: TRBJ2-3; d_gene: NA; CDR3aa: CASSAPGGHGYDTQYF
v_gene: TRBV5-1; abundance: few; j_gene: TRBJ1-1; d_gene: TRBD1; CDR3aa: CASSLGQGALITEAFF
v_gene: TRBV5-1; abundance: NA; j_gene: TRBJ2-5; d_gene: TRBD1; CDR3aa: CASSSKQGTYQETQYF
v_gene: TRBV21-1; abundance: many; j_gene: TRBJ2-2; d_gene: NA; CDR3aa: CASSRSPTGANTGELFF
v_gene: TRBV9; abundance: few; j_gene: TRBJ2-1; d_gene: NA; CDR3aa: CASSVNGISYNEQFF
v_gene: TRBV3-1; abundance: NA; j_gene: TRBJ2-3; d_gene: NA; CDR3aa: CASSQGSGEFTDTQYF
v_gene: TRBV5-1; abundance: few; j_gene: TRBJ1-6; d_gene: TRBD1; CDR3aa: CASSREGQENSPLHF
v_gene: TRBV4-1; abundance: NA; j_gene: TRBJ1-2; d_gene: NA; CDR3aa: CASSPIDGSYGYTF
v_gene: TRBV6-1; abundance: few; j_gene: TRBJ2-3; d_gene: TRBD2; CDR3aa: CASSQTSGSFERQYF
v_gene: TRBV5-1; abundance: NA; j_gene: TRBJ2-7; d_gene: TRBD2; CDR3aa: CASSYQLGASGSFYSVYEQYF
v_gene: TRBV11-1; abundance: NA; j_gene: TRBJ1-2; d_gene: NA; CDR3aa: CASSPALNYGYTF
v_gene: TRBV29-1; abundance: NA; j_gene: TRBJ2-2; d_gene: NA; CDR3aa: CSVTSLTGELFF
v_gene: TRBV5-1; abundance: NA; j_gene: TRBJ2-1; d_gene: NA; CDR3aa: CASSLVTGGSYNEQFF
v_gene: TRBV27; abundance: NA; j_gene: TRBJ1-2; d_gene: NA; CDR3aa: CASSLWPGREGYTF
v_gene: TRBV11-2; abundance: few; j_gene: TRBJ2-2; d_gene: TRBD1; CDR3aa: CASGGTGRTGELFF
v_gene: TRBV11-2; abundance: NA; j_gene: TRBJ2-1; d_gene: NA; CDR3aa: CASSPLRGEQFF
v_gene: TRBV28; abundance: NA; j_gene: TRBJ1-2; d_gene: NA; CDR3aa: CASGREGYTF
v_gene: TRBV27; abundance: NA; j_gene: TRBJ2-3; d_gene: NA; CDR3aa: CASNRAGTDTQYF
v_gene: TRBV7-2; abundance: few; j_gene: TRBJ1-5; d_gene: TRBD1; CDR3aa: CASSLTPDRVQPQHF
v_gene: TRBV6-5; abundance: few; j_gene: TRBJ2-3; d_gene: TRBD2; CDR3aa: CASSYVAGGPSTDTQYF
v_gene: TRBV12-3/TRBV12-4; abundance: NA; j_gene: TRBJ2-3; d_gene: TRBD2; CDR3aa: CASSLLTSDSTDTQYF
v_gene: TRBV11-2; abundance: NA; j_gene: TRBJ1-1; d_gene: NA; CDR3aa: CASSLNLGMNTEAFF
v_gene: TRBV13; abundance: few; j_gene: TRBJ2-7; d_gene: NA; CDR3aa: CASSLRGVGEQYF